The 7 T cell receptor beta chains given below trace back to one sample, sequenced in a study of beta chain features in type 1 diabetes. Expressed TCRB transcripts were sequenced because the entire RNA isolate underwent reverse transcription. Generated by immunoSEQ multiplex PCR, the TCRdb table keeps only in-frame clones and is missing some. The sample yields hundreds of thousands of clones, around 10% seen once. Sequencing was carried out using naive CD4+ T cells from blood. These receptors were obtained from a woman aged 18 to 35 in good health.

The chain links TRBV5-6 to TRBJ2-2; D gene ambiguous. The V gene's germline CDR1 is SGHDT and CDR2 YYEEEE. The CDR3 is 14 residues long. V was pared by 1 base and J by 4 bases, with 8 bases between. The CDR3 region has the DNA TGTGCCAGCAGCTTGCAGACACGCACCGGGGAGCTGTTTTTT. The encoded protein is CASSLQTRTGELFF.

This clone has only a few counts. Other DNA sequences within the sample encode an identical CDR3. The chain has TRBV29-1 and TRBJ2-7; no clear D. This CDR3 spans 11 amino acids. V was trimmed by 4 bases and J by 0 bases, leaving 4 bases between them. Germline assignment: CDR1 SQVTM and CDR2 ANQGSEA. The CDR3 DNA is TGCAGCGTTGGGGACTCCTACGAGCAGTACTTC. It translates to CSVGDSYEQYF.

This clone has more than one count but fewer than ten. This chain uses TRBV7-2 with TRBJ2-1; no firm D call. Trimming pared 1 base from V and 11 bases from J, leaving 6 bases between. This CDR3 spans 11 amino acids. Germline V CDR1 and CDR2: SGHTA, FQGNSA. The CDR3 region has the DNA TGTGCCAGCAGCTTAGTGCCGAAGCAGTTCTTC. Its protein is CASSLVPKQFF. Full variable domain (rest looked up from reference TRBV7-2 and TRBJ2-1): GAGVSQSPSNKVTEKGKDVELRCDPISGHTALYWYRQSLGQGLEFLIYFQGNSAPDKSGLPSDRFSAERTGGSVSTLTIQRTQQEDSAVYLCASSLVPKQFFGPGTRLTVL.

There are a few counts of this clone. The J gene is TRBJ2-3, the V gene TRBV29-1; no clear D. The germline CDR1 and CDR2 sequences are SQVTM and ANQGSEA. Trimming cost V 7 bases and J 4 bases, with 21 bases left between them. The CDR3 is made up of 15 amino acids. The CDR3 protein is CSAVPPESTPDTQYF. The CDR3 nucleotides are TGCAGCGCCGTCCCGCCTGAGTCCACCCCAGATACGCAGTATTTT.

The chain joins TRBV5-4 to TRBJ2-3; D is uncertain. Trimming took 4 bases from V and 1 from J, leaving 10 bases between them. Looked up from germline, CDR1 is SGHNT and CDR2 is YYREEE (reference sequence). There are 14 residues in the CDR3. CDR3: CASSPIEGTDTQYF. For the CDR3, the DNA is TGTGCCAGCAGCCCCATTGAGGGCACAGATACGCAGTATTTT.

CDR3 amino acids: CASRKSGGTQYF. The CDR3 nucleotides are TGTGCCAGCAGAAAATCGGGAGGGACCCAGTACTTC. The chain is built from TRBV6-5 and TRBJ2-5; TRBD2 matches at 7 bases. CDR1 is MNHEY, CDR2 SVGAGI, per germline. The length of the CDR3 is 12 residues. V lost 6 bases, J lost 7 bases, and 5 bases stayed unmatched.

The chain employs TRBV19 and TRBJ1-2; 7 positions agree with TRBD1. The CDR3 sequence is 14 residues long. The germline gives CDR1 LNHDA, CDR2 SQIVND (reference sequence). V gave up 7 bases and J gave up 4 bases; unmatched junction bases: 9. CDR3 region: CASIGSRTGYGYTF. CDR3 nucleotide sequence: TGTGCCAGTATCGGTTCGAGGACAGGCTATGGCTACACCTTC. Combining the CDR3 with reference TRBV19 and TRBJ1-2 gives the whole variable domain DGGITQSPKYLFRKEGQNVTLSCEQNLNHDAMYWYRQDPGQGLRLIYYSQIVNDFQKGDIAEGYSVSREKKESFPLTVTSAQKNPTAFYLCASIGSRTGYGYTFGSGTRLTVV.